The rows below give T cell receptor beta chains drawn from one sample of a study of blood T cell repertoires in COVID-19. Only in-frame clones appear in the TCRdb table, and some are missing; sequencing was by immunoSEQ multiplex PCR. Here the sample spans approximately 170,000 clones, roughly 81% being singletons. Specimen: peripheral blood. The receptors shown here come from a man aged 40-49 years who had recovered from COVID-19. Both conserved end residues are part of each CDR3. A D gene is named only where the DNA matches it firmly. Not every row has a clone size; where given, it reads once, few, many or a size class.

v_gene	j_gene	d_gene	abundance	CDR3aa	CDR3nt
TRBV7-8	TRBJ2-3	TRBD1	NA	CASSLRGQRGQYF	TGTGCCAGCAGCCTCCGGGGACAGAGGGGGCAGTATTTT
TRBV19	TRBJ2-3	TRBD2	NA	CASSIALTSGGTYTDTQYF	TGTGCCAGTAGTATCGCCCTTACTAGCGGAGGAACTTACACAGATACGCAGTATTTT
TRBV18	TRBJ2-7	TRBD1	few	CASSPGTGLYEQYF	TGTGCCAGCTCACCCGGGACAGGACTCTACGAGCAGTACTTC
TRBV28	TRBJ2-7	NA	NA	CASSRQLYEQYF	TGTGCCAGCAGCCGACAGTTATACGAGCAGTACTTC
TRBV18	TRBJ2-5	NA	NA	CASSPVQGQETQYF	TGTGCCAGCTCACCGGTCCAGGGCCAAGAGACCCAGTACTTC
TRBV28	TRBJ2-4	NA	NA	CASSLTLHPVQYF	TGTGCCAGCAGCCTGACTCTGCACCCGGTTCAGTACTTC
TRBV29-1	TRBJ2-5	NA	once	CSVETETQETQYF	TGCAGCGTTGAGACAGAAACTCAAGAGACCCAGTACTTC
TRBV6-6	TRBJ2-5	NA	NA	CASSYSAGETQYF	TGTGCCAGCAGTTACTCCGCGGGGGAGACCCAGTACTTC
TRBV7-2	TRBJ1-3	NA	NA	CASKPGLSGNTIYF	TGTGCCAGCAAGCCGGGACTATCTGGAAACACCATATATTTT
TRBV3-1/TRBV3-2	TRBJ2-5	NA	NA	CASSQVGSLGGVGETQYF	TGTGCCAGCAGCCAAGTGGGGTCCCTCGGCGGGGTCGGAGAGACCCAGTACTTC
TRBV7-3	TRBJ2-5	TRBD1	NA	CASSLRGQGWETQYF	TGTGCCAGCAGCTTAAGAGGACAGGGTTGGGAGACCCAGTACTTC
TRBV6-5	TRBJ2-1	TRBD2	NA	CASSRVGGDNEQFF	TGTGCCAGCAGTCGGGTGGGGGGGGACAATGAGCAGTTCTTC
TRBV10-3	TRBJ1-2	NA	NA	CAISVEPNYGYTF	TGTGCCATCAGTGTGGAGCCCAACTATGGCTACACCTTC
TRBV5-4	TRBJ1-2	TRBD1	NA	CASSLSGTGLGYGYTF	TGTGCCAGCAGCTTGTCCGGGACAGGGTTGGGCTATGGCTACACCTTC